This T cell receptor beta chain was identified in a study of T cell changes during pregnancy in multiple sclerosis. Measured with immunoSEQ multiplex PCR; TCRdb has only the in-frame clones, and not every one. The repertoire holds some 60,000 clones, with approximately 91% as singletons. Germline assignment: CDR1 ENHRY and CDR2 SYGVKD. The V end lost 6 bases, the J end lost 2 bases, and 13 bases lay between the germline ends. The CDR3 contains 15 residues. The chain is built from TRBV10-3 and TRBJ1-4; the D is unclear. The origin of this receptor is a female donor with multiple sclerosis, enrolled in a pregnancy study. The source was peripheral blood, collected in the second trimester of pregnancy. The CDR3 bases are TGTGCCATCAGCGAACCGACGGGGACTAATGAAAAACTGTTTTTT. This translates into CAISEPTGTNEKLFF.